This TCR beta chain was sequenced during a study of beta chain features in type 1 diabetes. Study as a whole: There was similarity between patients and healthy donors in age, gender and cell yields.

Isolation of CD4+ naive, central memory, regulatory and stem cell-like memory cells was achieved by sorting via CD45RO/CCR7/CD25/CD127/CD95/CD27. The CDR3 is 15 amino acids. CDR1 is LGHNA and CDR2 is YNFKEQ in the germline V gene. V lost 4 bases, J lost 9 bases, and 6 bases stayed unmatched. Reverse transcription of all isolated RNA meant that expressed TCRB transcripts were sequenced. Sequencing was performed with immunoSEQ multiplex PCR; in TCRdb, only in-frame clones are kept and a portion is missing. This table holds approximately 240,000 clones, 16% found once. Study-level results: In all four CD4+ subsets, TCRB CDR3 length was significantly, moderately reduced in type 1 diabetes. The naive, central memory and Treg TCRB repertoires showed an apparent similarity that was greater among patients than among healthy donors. Patients and controls would be equally affected if PCR favored shorter templates.

On this clone itself: Its antigen is unidentified.

The chain employs TRBV4-2 and TRBJ2-1, with 13 nucleotides matching TRBD2. The receptor was isolated from a man younger than 40 with type 1 diabetes. Input material: naive CD4+ T cells from blood. The CDR3 is CASSPTSGRAGEQFF. The CDR3 region has the DNA TGTGCCAGCAGCCCTACTAGCGGGAGGGCCGGTGAGCAGTTCTTC.